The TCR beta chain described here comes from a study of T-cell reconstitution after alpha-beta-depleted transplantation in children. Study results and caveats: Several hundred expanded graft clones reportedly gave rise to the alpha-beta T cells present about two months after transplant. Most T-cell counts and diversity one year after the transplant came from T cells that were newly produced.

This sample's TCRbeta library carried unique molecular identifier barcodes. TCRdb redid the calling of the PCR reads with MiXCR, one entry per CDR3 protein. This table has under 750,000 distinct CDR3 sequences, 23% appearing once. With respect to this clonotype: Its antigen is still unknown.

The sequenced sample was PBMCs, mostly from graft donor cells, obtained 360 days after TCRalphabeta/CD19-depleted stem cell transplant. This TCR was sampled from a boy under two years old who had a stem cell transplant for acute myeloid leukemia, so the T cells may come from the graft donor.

The CDR3: CASSFESTGLGNTIYF. The CDR3 DNA reads TGTGCCAGCAGCTTCGAGTCCACAGGTCTTGGAAACACCATATATTTT. This chain links TRBV7-9 with TRBJ1-3, with D maybe TRBD1 (5 bases). The germline gives CDR1 SEHNR, CDR2 FQNEAQ (reference sequence). The CDR3 sequence is 16 residues long. Trimming cost V 3 bases and J 3 bases, with 15 bases left between them.